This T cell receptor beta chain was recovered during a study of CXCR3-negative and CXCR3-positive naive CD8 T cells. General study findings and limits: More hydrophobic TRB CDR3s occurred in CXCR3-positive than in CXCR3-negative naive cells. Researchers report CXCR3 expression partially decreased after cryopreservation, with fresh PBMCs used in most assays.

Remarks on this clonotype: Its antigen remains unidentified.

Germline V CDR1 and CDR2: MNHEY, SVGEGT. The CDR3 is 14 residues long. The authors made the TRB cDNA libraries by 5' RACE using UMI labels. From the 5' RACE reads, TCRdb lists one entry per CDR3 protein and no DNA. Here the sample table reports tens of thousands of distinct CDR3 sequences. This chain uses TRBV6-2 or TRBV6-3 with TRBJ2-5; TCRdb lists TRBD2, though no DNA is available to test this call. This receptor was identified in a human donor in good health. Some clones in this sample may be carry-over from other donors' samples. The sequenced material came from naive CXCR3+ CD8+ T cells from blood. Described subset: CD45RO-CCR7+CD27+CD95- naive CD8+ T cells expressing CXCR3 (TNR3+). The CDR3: CASRPLGEQETQYF.